The clone carrying this T cell receptor (beta chain) has at least ten counts. The antigen is undetermined. Construction of the TCRbeta library involved unique molecular identifiers. TCRdb reprocessed the PCR reads via MiXCR and lists one record per CDR3 protein. The profile covers some 830,000 distinct CDR3 sequences, with approximately 15% appearing a single time and approximately 4.5% taken by the ten largest. The data are from a study of T-cell reconstitution after alpha-beta-depleted transplantation in children. Study-wide points: Day-60 TCRbeta diversity that was high in some patients was derived from surviving recipient T cells and thymic progenitors. Expanded clones from the graft, numbering several hundred, reportedly supplied alpha-beta T cells about two months after transplant. It was newly produced T cells that mostly accounted for T-cell counts and diversity one year after transplant.

The CDR3 sequence is 17 residues long. V dropped 4 bases and J dropped 5; count of bases not matched to a gene: 7. Germline V gene lookup returns CDR1 KGHDR and CDR2 SFDVKD. The sequenced sample was PBMCs, mostly from graft donor cells, obtained 360 days after TCRalphabeta/CD19-depleted stem cell transplant. The TCR comes from a male patient aged 10 to 17 who had a stem cell transplant for acute lymphoblastic leukemia, so the T cells may come from the graft donor. The chain combines TRBV24-1 with TRBJ2-3; 14 bases fit TRBD2. CDR3 protein: CATSESRLAGGGDTQYF. CDR3 nucleotide sequence: TGTGCCACCAGTGAATCCAGACTAGCGGGAGGGGGAGATACGCAGTATTTT.